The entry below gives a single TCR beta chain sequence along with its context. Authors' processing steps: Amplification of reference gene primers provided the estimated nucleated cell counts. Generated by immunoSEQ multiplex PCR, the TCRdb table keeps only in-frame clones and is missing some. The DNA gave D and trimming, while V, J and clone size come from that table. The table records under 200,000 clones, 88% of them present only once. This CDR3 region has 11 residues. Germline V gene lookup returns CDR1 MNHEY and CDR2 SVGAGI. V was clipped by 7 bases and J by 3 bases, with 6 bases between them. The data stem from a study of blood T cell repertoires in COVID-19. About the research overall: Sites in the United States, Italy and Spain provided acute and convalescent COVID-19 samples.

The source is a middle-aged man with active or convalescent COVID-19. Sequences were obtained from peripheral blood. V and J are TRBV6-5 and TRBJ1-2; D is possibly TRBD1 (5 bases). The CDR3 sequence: CASTGHYGYTF. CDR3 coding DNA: TGTGCCAGCACAGGGCACTATGGCTACACCTTC.